A single sample gave rise to the 2 T cell receptor beta chains below, sequenced in a study of beta chain features in type 1 diabetes (dated by TCRdb to 2016 to 2018). Library preparation was by the immunoSEQ multiplex PCR assay. All of the isolated RNA was reverse transcribed with the High Capacity cDNA Reverse Transcription Kit, so expressed TCRB transcripts were sequenced. The source is immuneACCESS, and TCRdb retained only in-frame sequences with V and J called. Part of the clones is not carried over; for the studies checked, unresolved V genes explain less than half of this, and the remainder is unexplained. The sample table contains hundreds of thousands of clones; only one count was recorded for 15% to 19% of them. The top ten constitute about 0.087% of the sample. Material: naive CD4+ T cells from blood. This specimen's cell subset or site label, interpreted: true naive CD4+ T cells. All receptors come from a man younger than 35 in good health.

This clone showed up just a few times. J is TRBJ2-2 and V is TRBV5-4; 9 bases fit TRBD2. J was trimmed by 6 bases and V by 0 bases; bases with no gene match: 6. The length of the CDR3 is 16 residues. The germline CDR1 and CDR2 sequences are SGHNT and YYREEE (reference sequence). CDR3 residues: CASSLARRGGPGELFF. CDR3 DNA sequence: TGTGCCAGCAGCTTGGCAAGGCGGGGGGGCCCCGGGGAGCTGTTTTTT.

This clone was counted only a few times. J is TRBJ2-1 and V is TRBV4-3; 11 nucleotides match TRBD2. V lost 3 bases and J lost 4; bases outside the gene matches: 8. This CDR3 has 17 amino acids. Germline values: CDR1 LGHNA, CDR2 YSLEER. The CDR3 sequence is CASSQEGLAVLYNEQFF. For the CDR3, the DNA is TGCGCCAGCAGCCAGGAGGGACTAGCGGTTTTGTACAATGAGCAGTTCTTC.